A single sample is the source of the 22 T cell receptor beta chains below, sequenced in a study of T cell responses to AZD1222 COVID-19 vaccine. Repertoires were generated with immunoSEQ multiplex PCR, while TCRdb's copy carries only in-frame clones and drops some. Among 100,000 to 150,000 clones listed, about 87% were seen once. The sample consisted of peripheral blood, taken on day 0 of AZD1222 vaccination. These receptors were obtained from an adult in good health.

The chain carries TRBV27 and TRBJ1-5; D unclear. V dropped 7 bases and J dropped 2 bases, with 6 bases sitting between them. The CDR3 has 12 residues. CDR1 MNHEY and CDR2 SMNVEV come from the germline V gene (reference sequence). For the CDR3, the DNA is TGTGCCAGCACAACCGGCAATCAGCCCCAGCATTTT. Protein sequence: CASTTGNQPQHF.

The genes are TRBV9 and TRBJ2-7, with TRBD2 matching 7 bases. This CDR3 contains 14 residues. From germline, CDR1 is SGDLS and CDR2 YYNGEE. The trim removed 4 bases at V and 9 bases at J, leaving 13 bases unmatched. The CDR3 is CASSTPPGGGVQYF. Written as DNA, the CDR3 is TGTGCCAGCAGCACCCCGCCGGGGGGTGGGGTGCAGTACTTC.

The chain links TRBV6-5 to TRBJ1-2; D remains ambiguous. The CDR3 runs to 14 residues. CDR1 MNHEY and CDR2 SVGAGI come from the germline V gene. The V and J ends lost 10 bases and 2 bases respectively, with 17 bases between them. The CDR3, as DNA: TGTGCCACCCGGCTGGCAGCAAGAAACTATGGCTACACCTTC. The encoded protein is CATRLAARNYGYTF.

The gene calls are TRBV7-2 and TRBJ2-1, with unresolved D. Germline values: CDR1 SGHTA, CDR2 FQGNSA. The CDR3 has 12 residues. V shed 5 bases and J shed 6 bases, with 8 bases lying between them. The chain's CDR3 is CASSPMGNEQFF. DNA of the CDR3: TGTGCCAGCAGCCCGATGGGCAATGAGCAGTTCTTC.

The CDR3 spells CASSYGASGAYQETQYF. The CDR3 DNA is TGTGCCAGCAGTTACGGGGCTAGCGGGGCCTACCAAGAGACCCAGTACTTC. This chain connects TRBV6-2 or TRBV6-3 to TRBJ2-5; TRBD2 agrees at 9 bases. V gave up 2 bases and J gave up 0 bases; unmatched junction bases: 7. This CDR3 comprises 17 residues. The germline V gene encodes CDR1 MNHEY and CDR2 SVGEGT.

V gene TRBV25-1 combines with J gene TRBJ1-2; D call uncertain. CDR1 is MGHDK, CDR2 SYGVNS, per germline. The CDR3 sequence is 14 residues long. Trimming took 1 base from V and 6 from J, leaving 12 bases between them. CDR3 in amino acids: CASSEFHGENGYTF. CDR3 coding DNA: TGTGCCAGCAGTGAATTTCACGGAGAAAATGGCTACACCTTC.

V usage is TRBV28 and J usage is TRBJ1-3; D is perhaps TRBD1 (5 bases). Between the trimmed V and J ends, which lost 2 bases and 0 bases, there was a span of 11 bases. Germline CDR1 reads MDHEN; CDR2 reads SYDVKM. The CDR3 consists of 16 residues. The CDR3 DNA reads TGTGCCAGCAGTTTAATCAGGGACTACTCTGGAAACACCATATATTTT. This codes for CASSLIRDYSGNTIYF.

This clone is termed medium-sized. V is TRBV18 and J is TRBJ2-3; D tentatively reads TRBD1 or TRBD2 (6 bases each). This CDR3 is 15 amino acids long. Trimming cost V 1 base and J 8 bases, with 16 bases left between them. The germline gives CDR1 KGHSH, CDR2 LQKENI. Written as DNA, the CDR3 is TGTGCCAGCTCACCACTCTGGGGGGCGCAGGGTACGCAGTATTTT. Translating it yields CASSPLWGAQGTQYF.

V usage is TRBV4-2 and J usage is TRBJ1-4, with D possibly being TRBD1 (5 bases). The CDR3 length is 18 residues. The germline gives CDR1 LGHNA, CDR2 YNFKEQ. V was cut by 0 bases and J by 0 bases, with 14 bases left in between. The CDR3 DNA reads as TGTGCCAGCAGCCAAGATTCGAACAGGATCCCAACTAATGAAAAACTGTTTTTT. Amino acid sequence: CASSQDSNRIPTNEKLFF.

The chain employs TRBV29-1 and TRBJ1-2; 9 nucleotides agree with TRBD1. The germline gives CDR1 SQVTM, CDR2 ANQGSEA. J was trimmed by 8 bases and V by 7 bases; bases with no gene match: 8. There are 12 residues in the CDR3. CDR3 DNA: TGCAGCGCTGTCGGACAGGGGCAGGGCTACACCTTC. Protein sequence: CSAVGQGQGYTF.

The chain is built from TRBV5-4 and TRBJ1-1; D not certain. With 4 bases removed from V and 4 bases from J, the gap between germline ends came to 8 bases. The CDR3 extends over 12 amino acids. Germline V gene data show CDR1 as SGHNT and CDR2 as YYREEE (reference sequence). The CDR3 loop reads CASSVLSTEAFF. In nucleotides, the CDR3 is TGTGCCAGCAGCGTTTTATCCACTGAAGCTTTCTTT.

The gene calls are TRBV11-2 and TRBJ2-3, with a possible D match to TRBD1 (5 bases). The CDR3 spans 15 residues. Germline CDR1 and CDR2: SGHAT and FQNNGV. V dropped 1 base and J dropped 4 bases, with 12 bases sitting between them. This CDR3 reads CASSLGLVRADTQYF. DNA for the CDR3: TGTGCCAGCAGCTTAGGTTTAGTCAGGGCAGATACGCAGTATTTT.

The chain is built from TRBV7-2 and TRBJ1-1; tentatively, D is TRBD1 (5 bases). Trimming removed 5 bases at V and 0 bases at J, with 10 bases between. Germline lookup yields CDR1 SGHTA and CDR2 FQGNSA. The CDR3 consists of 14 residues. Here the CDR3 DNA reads TGTGCCAGCAGCATCGGACAAATGAACACTGAAGCTTTCTTT. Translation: CASSIGQMNTEAFF.

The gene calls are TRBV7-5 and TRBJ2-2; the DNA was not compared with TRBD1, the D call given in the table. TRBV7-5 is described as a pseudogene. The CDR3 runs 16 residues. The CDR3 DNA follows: TGTGCCAGAAGCTTAGGCGGGACAGCAGTAACCGGGGAGCTGTTTTTT. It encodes CARSLGGTAVTGELFF.

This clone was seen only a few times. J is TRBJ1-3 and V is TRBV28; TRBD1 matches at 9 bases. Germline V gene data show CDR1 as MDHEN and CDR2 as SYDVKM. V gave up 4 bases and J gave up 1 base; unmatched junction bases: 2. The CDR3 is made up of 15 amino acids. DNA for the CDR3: TGTGCCAGCAGTTCTGACAGGGGGTCTGGAAACACCATATATTTT. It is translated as CASSSDRGSGNTIYF.

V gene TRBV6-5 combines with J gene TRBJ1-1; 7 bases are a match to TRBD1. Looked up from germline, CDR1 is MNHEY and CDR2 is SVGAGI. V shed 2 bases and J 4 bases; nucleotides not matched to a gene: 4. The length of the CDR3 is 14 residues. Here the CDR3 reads CASSYRGQGTEAFF. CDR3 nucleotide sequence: TGTGCCAGCAGTTACAGGGGGCAAGGCACTGAAGCTTTCTTT.

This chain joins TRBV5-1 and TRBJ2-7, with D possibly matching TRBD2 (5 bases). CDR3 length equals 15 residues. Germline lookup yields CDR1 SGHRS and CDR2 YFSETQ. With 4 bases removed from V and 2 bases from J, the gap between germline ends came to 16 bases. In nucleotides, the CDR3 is TGCGCCAGCAGCGTCGGACTTGGCCCTGCCTACGAGCAGTACTTC. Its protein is CASSVGLGPAYEQYF.

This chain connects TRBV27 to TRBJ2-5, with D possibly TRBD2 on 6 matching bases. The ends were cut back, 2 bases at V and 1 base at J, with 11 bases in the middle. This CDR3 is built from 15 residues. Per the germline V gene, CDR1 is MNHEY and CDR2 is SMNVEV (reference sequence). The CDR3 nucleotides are TGTGCCAGCAGTTTAGCGGGAAAGTTCCAAGAGACCCAGTACTTC. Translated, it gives CASSLAGKFQETQYF.

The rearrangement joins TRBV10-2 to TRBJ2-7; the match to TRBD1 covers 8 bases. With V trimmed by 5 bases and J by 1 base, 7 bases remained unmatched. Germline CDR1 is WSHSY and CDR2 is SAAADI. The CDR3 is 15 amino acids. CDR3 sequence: CASSRLTGVSYEQYF. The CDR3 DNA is TGCGCCAGCAGTAGGTTGACAGGGGTTTCCTACGAGCAGTACTTC.

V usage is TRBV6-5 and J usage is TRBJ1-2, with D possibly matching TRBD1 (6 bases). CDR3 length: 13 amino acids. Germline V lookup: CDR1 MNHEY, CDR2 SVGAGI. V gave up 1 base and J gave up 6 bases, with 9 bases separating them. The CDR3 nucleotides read TGTGCCAGCAGTTACTTTCCAGGGGATGGCTACACCTTC. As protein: CASSYFPGDGYTF.

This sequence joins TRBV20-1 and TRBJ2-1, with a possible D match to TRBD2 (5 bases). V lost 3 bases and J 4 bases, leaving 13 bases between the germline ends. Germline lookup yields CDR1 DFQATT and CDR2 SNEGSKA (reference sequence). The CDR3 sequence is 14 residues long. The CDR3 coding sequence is TGCAGTGCTAGTCCACGGGGAGCGTACAATGAGCAGTTCTTC. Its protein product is CSASPRGAYNEQFF.

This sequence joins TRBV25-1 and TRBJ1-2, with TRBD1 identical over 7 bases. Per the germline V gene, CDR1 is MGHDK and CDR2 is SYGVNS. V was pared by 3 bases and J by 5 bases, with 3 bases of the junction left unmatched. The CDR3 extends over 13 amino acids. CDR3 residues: CASSEAGGYGYTF. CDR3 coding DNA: TGTGCCAGCAGTGAGGCAGGGGGGTATGGCTACACCTTC.